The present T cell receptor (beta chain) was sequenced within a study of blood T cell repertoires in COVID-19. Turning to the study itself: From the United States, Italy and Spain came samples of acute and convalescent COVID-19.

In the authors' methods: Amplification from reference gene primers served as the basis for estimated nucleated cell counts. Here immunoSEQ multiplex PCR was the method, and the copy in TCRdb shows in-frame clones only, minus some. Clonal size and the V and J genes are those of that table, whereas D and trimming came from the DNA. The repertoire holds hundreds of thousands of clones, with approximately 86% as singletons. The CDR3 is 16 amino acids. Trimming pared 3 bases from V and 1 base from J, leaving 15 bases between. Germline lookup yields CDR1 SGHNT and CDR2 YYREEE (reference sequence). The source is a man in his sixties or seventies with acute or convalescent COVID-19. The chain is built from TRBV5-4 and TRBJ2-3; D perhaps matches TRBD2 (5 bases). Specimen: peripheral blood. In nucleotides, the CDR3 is TGTGCCAGCAGCTCCGGGCCTAGAGCGGGCACAGATACGCAGTATTTT. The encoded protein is CASSSGPRAGTDTQYF.